The clone carrying this T cell receptor beta chain occurred once. Trimming pared 4 bases from V and 4 bases from J, leaving 14 bases between. The CDR3 contains 14 residues. Germline CDR1 reads SGDLS; CDR2 reads YYNGEE. This entry comes from a study of blood T cell repertoires in COVID-19. Only in-frame clones appear in the TCRdb table, and some are missing; sequencing was by immunoSEQ multiplex PCR. The sample includes about 330,000 clones, 65% to 90% of them seen just once. This chain connects TRBV9 to TRBJ1-2; tentatively, D is TRBD1 (5 bases). The receptor was isolated from a human donor in a cohort sampled during active COVID-19. The sequenced sample was peripheral blood. CDR3 region: CASSLEGRSYGYTF. Written as DNA, the CDR3 is TGTGCCAGCAGCCTGGAGGGGAGAAGCTATGGCTACACCTTC.